Shown below are 19 T cell receptor beta chains from a single sample sequenced in a study of shared clonotypes between healthy human individuals. Sequencing was performed with immunoSEQ multiplex PCR; in TCRdb, only in-frame clones are kept and a portion is missing. The table includes over 1.5 million clones, 95% to 99% detected once. Sequences were obtained from naive CD4+ T cells sorted from blood. Subset defined: CD45RA+ positively selected. Receptors originate from a young man in good health.

This clone was seen once. The chain employs TRBV7-3 and TRBJ2-3; weak D call: TRBD2 (6 bases). The CDR3 is 13 amino acids. CDR1 SGHTA and CDR2 FQGTGA come from the germline V gene. V was shortened by 5 bases and J by 6 bases, with 12 bases between the two germline ends. The DNA of the CDR3 is TGTGCCAGCAGCCGGTGGGCGGGGGATACGCAGTATTTT. This translates into CASSRWAGDTQYF. Using reference TRBV7-3 and TRBJ2-3 for the parts outside the CDR3, the full variable domain is GAGVSQTPSNKVTEKGKYVELRCDPISGHTALYWYRQSLGQGPEFLIYFQGTGAADDSGLPNDRFFAVRPEGSVSTLKIQRTERGDSAVYLCASSRWAGDTQYFGPGTRLTVL.

The V and J genes are TRBV6-5 and TRBJ1-1; D ambiguous. V was cut by 5 bases and J by 5 bases, with 12 bases left in between. Germline CDR1 and CDR2: MNHEY and SVGAGI. The CDR3 extends over 13 amino acids. DNA for the CDR3: TGTGCCAGCAGTCTCAGGAGAATTACTGAAGCTTTCTTT. This codes for CASSLRRITEAFF.

The V gene is TRBV14, the J gene TRBJ2-5, with TRBD1 matching over 9 bases. Unmatched junction bases numbered 9, after V lost 4 bases and J lost 3 bases. This CDR3 spans 16 amino acids. From germline, CDR1 is SGHDN and CDR2 FVKESK. The CDR3 DNA reads TGTGCCAGCAGCCCGGACAGGGGACTTATTGAAGAGACCCAGTACTTC. It specifies CASSPDRGLIEETQYF. The full variable domain, completed using reference TRBV14 and TRBJ2-5, is EAGVTQFPSHSVIEKGQTVTLRCDPISGHDNLYWYRRVMGKEIKFLLHFVKESKQDESGMPNNRFLAERTGGTYSTLKVQPAELEDSGVYFCASSPDRGLIEETQYFGPGTRLLVL.

The rearrangement links TRBV18 to TRBJ2-1; TRBD1 aligns across 7 bases. The CDR3 is made up of 14 amino acids. CDR1 is KGHSH, CDR2 LQKENI, per germline. V shed 2 bases, J shed 9 bases, and the junction held 7 bases outside the gene matches. The CDR3 region has the DNA TGTGCCAGCTCACCATTTGGGACAGATAGTGAGCAGTTCTTC. This encodes CASSPFGTDSEQFF.

The chain links TRBV5-1 to TRBJ1-1, with TRBD1 as a possible D gene (5 bases). The V and J ends lost 1 base and 0 bases respectively, with 10 bases between them. The CDR3 totals 15 residues. Germline V lookup: CDR1 SGHRS, CDR2 YFSETQ. CDR3 protein: CASSLNQGLNTEAFF. The CDR3 DNA is TGCGCCAGCAGCTTGAATCAGGGCCTGAACACTGAAGCTTTCTTT. Full variable domain (remainder filled in from reference TRBV5-1 and TRBJ1-1): KAGVTQTPRYLIKTRGQQVTLSCSPISGHRSVSWYQQTPGQGLQFLFEYFSETQRNKGNFPGRFSGRQFSNSRSEMNVSTLELGDSALYLCASSLNQGLNTEAFFGQGTRLTVV.

The rearrangement joins TRBV5-4 to TRBJ1-2; the D is unclear. V was trimmed by 3 bases and J by 2 bases, leaving 14 bases between them. The CDR3 is 15 amino acids. Germline V gene data show CDR1 as SGHNT and CDR2 as YYREEE (reference sequence). This CDR3 reads CASSSPAHLNYGYTF. CDR3 nucleotides: TGTGCCAGCAGCTCGCCGGCACACCTCAACTATGGCTACACCTTC. The variable domain in full, with the rest retrieved from reference TRBV5-4 and TRBJ1-2, is ETGVTQSPTHLIKTRGQQVTLRCSSQSGHNTVSWYQQALGQGPQFIFQYYREEENGRGNFPPRFSGLQFPNYSSELNVNALELDDSALYLCASSSPAHLNYGYTFGSGTRLTVV.

J is TRBJ2-7 and V is TRBV5-1; D is possibly TRBD1 or TRBD2 (5 bases each). The CDR3 is 14 amino acids. V lost 4 bases and J lost 4, with 15 bases in between. The V gene's germline CDR1 is SGHRS and CDR2 YFSETQ. CDR3 amino acids: CASSRDAEGYEQYF. CDR3 in DNA: TGCGCCAGCAGCAGGGACGCCGAGGGATACGAGCAGTACTTC.

This clone was seen once. The genes are TRBV4-3 and TRBJ2-2; D remains unclear. V lost 4 bases, J lost 3 bases, and 9 bases lay in between. Looked up from germline, CDR1 is LGHNA and CDR2 is YSLEER. This CDR3 region has 14 residues. The CDR3 DNA reads as TGCGCCAGCAGCCTTGGAGAGTACACCGGGGAGCTGTTTTTT. Translation gives CASSLGEYTGELFF.

This chain links TRBV18 with TRBJ2-2; unclear D gene. CDR1 KGHSH and CDR2 LQKENI come from the germline V gene. This CDR3 comprises 16 residues. V dropped 6 bases and J dropped 0 bases, with 14 bases sitting between them. The CDR3 bases are TGTGCCAGCTCTCGCTCGGTTATGTCGAACACCGGGGAGCTGTTTTTT. It is translated as CASSRSVMSNTGELFF.

The gene calls are TRBV11-2 and TRBJ1-2; maybe TRBD1 (6 bases). Trimming left V 2 bases short and J 6 bases short, with 22 bases between. The germline V gene encodes CDR1 SGHAT and CDR2 FQNNGV. CDR3 length: 17 amino acids. In DNA form, the CDR3 reads TGTGCCAGCAGCTTAATCCCTGGGCCCGGGGGGCCTGATGGCTACACCTTC. Protein: CASSLIPGPGGPDGYTF. The full variable domain, in which reference TRBV11-2 and TRBJ1-2 provide the parts outside the CDR3, is EAGVAQSPRYKIIEKRQSVAFWCNPISGHATLYWYQQILGQGPKLLIQFQNNGVVDDSQLPKDRFSAERLKGVDSTLKIQPAKLEDSAVYLCASSLIPGPGGPDGYTFGSGTRLTVV.

A single count supports this clone. CDR3 coding DNA: TGTGCCAGCAGTGAAATGGGCGGGATAGGCGAGATAGGATACTTC. It yields the protein CASSEMGGIGEIGYF. The chain has TRBV25-1 and TRBJ2-5; tentative D call: TRBD2 (6 bases). Trimming cost V 2 bases and J 14 bases, with 24 bases left between them. Germline-derived CDR1 and CDR2 are MGHDK and SYGVNS. This CDR3 is built from 15 residues. Together with reference TRBV25-1 and TRBJ2-5, the CDR3 gives the full variable domain: EADIYQTPRYLVIGTGKKITLECSQTMGHDKMYWYQQDPGMELHLIHYSYGVNSTEKGDLSSESTVSRIRTEHFPLTLESARPSHTSQYLCASSEMGGIGEIGYFGPGTRLLVL.

This clone was seen a single time. V is TRBV10-1 and J is TRBJ2-7; D is undetermined. This CDR3 has 10 residues. V was trimmed by 7 bases and J by 3 bases, leaving 4 bases between them. CDR1 and CDR2 from the germline V gene are WNHNN and SYGVQD (reference sequence). CDR3 amino acids: CASNLYEQYF. In DNA form, the CDR3 reads TGCGCCAGCAACCTCTACGAGCAGTACTTC.

This clone was counted once. The genes are TRBV6-5 and TRBJ2-7, with 7 bases lining up with TRBD1. This CDR3 comprises 14 residues. Germline V gives CDR1 MNHEY, CDR2 SVGAGI. Unmatched junction bases numbered 2, after V lost 0 bases and J lost 3 bases. The CDR3 region has the DNA TGTGCCAGCAGTTACTCGGGACAGTTCTACGAGCAGTACTTC. It yields the protein CASSYSGQFYEQYF.

On this clone: This CDR3 is also generated by other DNA sequences in the sample. The chain recombines TRBV28 with TRBJ1-2; D is unresolved. The CDR3 covers 12 residues. V was trimmed by 3 bases and J by 2 bases, leaving 4 bases between them. CDR1 MDHEN and CDR2 SYDVKM come from the germline V gene. The CDR3 region is CASSLRNYGYTF. The CDR3 bases are TGTGCCAGCAGTTTGCGGAACTATGGCTACACCTTC.

The V gene is TRBV4-3, the J gene TRBJ1-5; D remains ambiguous. The CDR3 is made up of 14 amino acids. The V gene's germline CDR1 is LGHNA and CDR2 YSLEER. V was shortened by 0 bases and J by 1 base, with 4 bases between the two germline ends. The CDR3 DNA follows: TGCGCCAGCAGCCAAGATCGGAGCAATCAGCCCCAGCATTTT. Its translation is CASSQDRSNQPQHF.

This clone has a single count. The rearrangement links TRBV6-5 to TRBJ1-1; the D is unclear. The CDR3 is 13 residues long. Per the germline V gene, CDR1 is MNHEY and CDR2 is SVGAGI. V was trimmed by 2 bases and J by 6 bases, leaving 10 bases between them. DNA for the CDR3: TGTGCCAGCAGTTACGGGCAGGTAGCTGAAGCTTTCTTT. As protein: CASSYGQVAEAFF.

The chain has TRBV10-3 and TRBJ2-5; 11 positions agree with TRBD1. CDR1 and CDR2 from the germline V gene are ENHRY and SYGVKD. The CDR3 loop spans 13 amino acids. After removal of 10 bases from V and 5 bases from J, the junction contained 6 bases not matched to a gene. CDR3 sequence reads: CATRDRGLETQYF. CDR3 nucleotide sequence: TGTGCCACGCGGGACAGGGGGTTGGAGACCCAGTACTTC.

As for this clone: The sample contains more than one DNA sequence encoding this CDR3. V is TRBV9 and J is TRBJ2-7, with D perhaps TRBD1 (5 bases). There are 14 residues in the CDR3. Germline V gene lookup returns CDR1 SGDLS and CDR2 YYNGEE. Trimming stripped 2 bases from V and 2 bases from J, with 11 bases between. CDR3: CASSVGRIPYEQYF. The CDR3 DNA follows: TGTGCCAGCAGCGTGGGGCGAATCCCCTACGAGCAGTACTTC.

The chain joins TRBV18 to TRBJ2-1, with 10 bases identical to TRBD1. Germline V gene sequence: CDR1 KGHSH, CDR2 LQKENI. This CDR3 has 19 residues. V was pared by 4 bases and J by 2 bases, with 14 bases of the junction left unmatched. The CDR3 spells CASSRDRGHSALTYNEQFF. CDR3 DNA: TGTGCCAGCTCACGAGACAGGGGGCATAGCGCCCTAACCTACAATGAGCAGTTCTTC.